The sequence of this TCR beta chain was determined in a study of T cell changes during pregnancy in multiple sclerosis. The data were produced by immunoSEQ multiplex PCR, yet TCRdb's version contains in-frame clones alone and is incomplete. The sample holds some 69,000 clones; 90% are singletons and the top ten take 2% to 2.5%. Trimming removed 11 bases from V and 2 bases from J; junction bases left unmatched: 6. Germline V gene sequence: CDR1 MDHEN, CDR2 SYDVKM. CDR3 length: 13 amino acids. The gene calls are TRBV28 and TRBJ2-7, with TRBD1 matching 10 bases. The TCR was taken from a female donor in good health, enrolled as a control in a pregnancy study. The sequencing here drew on peripheral blood, taken in the second trimester of pregnancy. Written as DNA, the CDR3 is TGTGCCTCCGGGACAGGGGTTCCCTACGAGCAGTACTTC. Translated, it gives CASGTGVPYEQYF.